This T cell receptor beta chain is from a study of blood T cells in healthy people across ages. Trimming pared 1 base from V and 5 bases from J, leaving 14 bases between. The CDR3 runs to 15 residues. Germline-derived CDR1 and CDR2 are ENHRY and SYGVKD. Sample-barcoded 5' priming and a J-beta primer mix drove a second PCR of about 6 to 12 cycles. TCRdb ran MiXCR on the 5' RACE reads and lists one entry per CDR3 protein. The sample yields 1.5 million to 2 million distinct CDR3 sequences, about 28% seen once. The specimen sequenced was blood. The source of this sequence is a woman aged 25 to 39 in good health. The gene calls are TRBV10-3 and TRBJ2-5; D is perhaps TRBD1 or TRBD2 (5 bases each). The CDR3 DNA is TGTGCCATCAGTGAGTGGGGACCAAATGGGGAGACCCAGTACTTC. Protein: CAISEWGPNGETQYF.